This entry lists 8 T cell receptor beta chains sequenced from one sample in a study of blood T cell repertoires in COVID-19. Generated by immunoSEQ multiplex PCR, the TCRdb table keeps only in-frame clones and is missing some. This sample has almost 50,000 clones, with roughly nine tenths found just once. Input material: peripheral blood. The receptors shown here come from a human donor in a cohort sampled during active COVID-19.

The table lists this clone with a count of one. The chain is built from TRBV4-2 and TRBJ1-1, with 10 bases aligning to TRBD1. This CDR3 has 15 amino acids. Germline CDR1 reads LGHNA; CDR2 reads YNFKEQ. Trimming took 1 base from V and 10 from J; bases not matched to a gene: 9. CDR3 amino acids: CASSQGTGGESVAFF. The CDR3 bases are TGTGCCAGCAGCCAAGGGACAGGGGGGGAGTCGGTAGCTTTCTTT.

The J gene is TRBJ2-1, the V gene TRBV25-1, with TRBD2 matching over 7 bases. CDR3 length equals 15 residues. Trimming cost V 4 bases and J 11 bases; bases outside gene matches: 14. Germline-derived CDR1 and CDR2 are MGHDK and SYGVNS. As DNA, the CDR3 is TGTGCCAGCAGTGTCCTAGCGAGTGGGGGGGGGAAGCAGTTCTTC. Protein product: CASSVLASGGGKQFF. The full variable domain, in which reference TRBV25-1 and TRBJ2-1 provide the parts outside the CDR3, is EADIYQTPRYLVIGTGKKITLECSQTMGHDKMYWYQQDPGMELHLIHYSYGVNSTEKGDLSSESTVSRIRTEHFPLTLESARPSHTSQYLCASSVLASGGGKQFFGPGTRLTVL.

This chain uses TRBV28 with TRBJ1-4; D is unclear. Germline values: CDR1 MDHEN, CDR2 SYDVKM. The CDR3 has 13 amino acids. Trimming left V 4 bases short and J 1 base short, with 4 bases between. The CDR3 here is CASSSLTNEKLFF. CDR3 DNA sequence: TGTGCCAGCAGTTCCCTAACTAATGAAAAACTGTTTTTT.

The chain recombines TRBV6-1 with TRBJ1-5, with 12 nucleotides matching TRBD1. This CDR3 region has 17 residues. The J segment lost 7 bases and the V segment lost 6 bases, leaving 13 bases of the junction unmatched. The germline CDR1 and CDR2 sequences are MNHNS and SASEGT. Here the CDR3 reads CASREISGTGGQQPQHF. The CDR3 nucleotides read TGTGCCAGCAGAGAAATCTCCGGGACAGGGGGCCAACAGCCCCAGCATTTT.

The chain uses TRBV6-5 and TRBJ2-7, with a possible D match to TRBD2 (6 bases). Germline V gene sequence: CDR1 MNHEY, CDR2 SVGAGI. This CDR3 has 14 amino acids. Trimming cost V 0 bases and J 1 base, with 7 bases left between them. CDR3 nucleotides: TGTGCCAGCAGTTACTCGGAGGGATCCTACGAGCAGTACTTC. Its protein product is CASSYSEGSYEQYF.

The rearrangement uses TRBV18 and TRBJ2-7; 8 nucleotides match TRBD1. Per germline, CDR1 KGHSH and CDR2 LQKENI. The CDR3 has 15 residues. V shed 3 bases, J shed 1 base, and the junction held 5 bases outside the gene matches. CDR3 protein: CASSPGQGESYEQYF. The CDR3 DNA reads as TGTGCCAGCTCACCTGGACAGGGAGAGTCCTACGAGCAGTACTTC.

This clone appeared a single time. This chain links TRBV4-1 with TRBJ2-7; 7 nucleotides line up with TRBD2. Trimming at V came to 5 bases and at J to 3 bases, leaving 7 bases not matched to a gene. This CDR3 contains 14 residues. Germline CDR1 MGHRA, CDR2 YSYEKL. The CDR3 coding sequence is TGCGCCAGCAGCAAAGGACTAGGGGACTACGAGCAGTACGTC. Translated, it gives CASSKGLGDYEQYV.

This chain joins TRBV6-5 and TRBJ2-2; weak D call: TRBD1 (6 bases). Germline CDR1 is MNHEY and CDR2 is SVGAGI. The CDR3 is 15 amino acids. Trimming shortened V by 5 bases and J by 6 bases, and 16 bases separated the two germline ends. The chain's CDR3 is CASSPAAGVPGELFF. The DNA for the CDR3 is TGTGCCAGCAGTCCCGCGGCAGGGGTTCCCGGGGAGCTGTTTTTT.